This T cell receptor beta chain derives from a study of human T cells and chemical hapten exposure. Findings and caveats of the study: Against controls, expanded TCRs gave rise to significantly more large CDR3 similarity clusters.

It was the library that attached unique molecular identifiers to individual cDNA molecules. In the original workflow: From about 20,000 to 690,000 TCRs were found per sample, with a median of approximately 92,000. TCRdb called the RACE reads again in MiXCR, with one record for every CDR3 protein. These V and J calls derive from TCRdb rather than the authors' analysis. This table holds over 300,000 distinct CDR3 sequences, 4% to 6% found once. This clonotype came up many times. As yet, its antigen is unknown. Time point noted: pre-sensitization, week 0. Documented treatment: therapeutic diphenylcyclopropenone sensitization with weekly scalp DPC. The clonotype was recovered from a woman aged 50 to 60 with alopecia areata. Some clones in this sample may be carry-over from other donors' samples. Sequenced material: whole blood, taken in connection with sensitization to the hapten diphenylcyclopropenone (DPC).

The chain's CDR3 is CASSPGGDTQYF. The CDR3 DNA follows: TGTGCCAGCAGTCCAGGGGGAGATACGCAGTATTTT. The V gene is TRBV6-5, the J gene TRBJ2-3; 7 bases fit TRBD1. Trimming at V came to 5 bases and at J to 5 bases, leaving 1 base not matched to a gene. Per germline, CDR1 MNHEY and CDR2 SVGAGI. CDR3 length equals 12 residues.